The present TCR beta chain was sequenced within a study of post-analysis software for immune sequencing data. Study background: Relapsing-remitting, secondary progressive and progressive-relapsing forms made up the multiple sclerosis disease courses. Study-level findings and limits: There were four or five TRBV segments more frequent in patients than controls, and TRBV5-6, TRBV5-1 and TRBV20-1 were among them. Controls' normalized Chao1 diversity significantly exceeded that of multiple sclerosis patients. F measure showed strong co-clustering of same-batch samples.

CDR3 size: 17 residues. Germline trimming cut 2 bases from V and 0 bases from J; bases unmatched to any gene: 9. The V gene's germline CDR1 is SGHTA and CDR2 FQGNSA. The sample holds a few counts of this clonotype. Its antigen is still unknown. cDNA libraries of TCR beta carried unique molecular identifiers. Via MiXCR, TCRdb re-called the PCR reads, giving one row per CDR3 protein. This sample has over 250,000 distinct CDR3 sequences, with 30% to 45% found just once. The receptor was derived from a girl between 10 and 17 years old with multiple sclerosis. Sequencing was carried out using blood. V gene TRBV7-2 combines with J gene TRBJ1-1; 7 bases fit TRBD1. DNA for the CDR3: TGTGCCAGCAGCTTAAGGGGGACAGAACCCATGAACACTGAAGCTTTCTTT. Its translation: CASSLRGTEPMNTEAFF.